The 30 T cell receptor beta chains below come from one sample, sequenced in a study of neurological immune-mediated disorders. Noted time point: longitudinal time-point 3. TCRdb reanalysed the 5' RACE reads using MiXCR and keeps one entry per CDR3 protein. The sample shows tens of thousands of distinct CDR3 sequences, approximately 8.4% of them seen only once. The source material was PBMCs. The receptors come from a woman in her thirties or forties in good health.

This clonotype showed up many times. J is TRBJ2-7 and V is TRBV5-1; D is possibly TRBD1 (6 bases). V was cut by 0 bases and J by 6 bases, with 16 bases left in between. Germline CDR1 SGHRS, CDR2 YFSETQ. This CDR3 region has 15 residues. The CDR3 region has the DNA TGCGCCAGCAGCTTGGGGGCCGGGACACCTCCCGAGCAGTACTTC. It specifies CASSLGAGTPPEQYF.

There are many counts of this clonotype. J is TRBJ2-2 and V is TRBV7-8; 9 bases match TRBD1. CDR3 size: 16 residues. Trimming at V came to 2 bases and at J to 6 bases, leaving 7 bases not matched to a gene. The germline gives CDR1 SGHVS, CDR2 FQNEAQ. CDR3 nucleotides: TGTGCCAGCAGCTTAAGGGGGACAGGGCTACCCGGGGAGCTGTTTTTT. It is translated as CASSLRGTGLPGELFF.

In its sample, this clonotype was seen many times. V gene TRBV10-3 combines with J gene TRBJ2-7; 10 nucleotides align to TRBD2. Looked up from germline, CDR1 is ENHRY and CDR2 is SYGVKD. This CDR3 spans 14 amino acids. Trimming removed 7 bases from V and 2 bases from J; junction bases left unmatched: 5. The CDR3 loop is CAIKASGGTYEQYF. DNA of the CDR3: TGTGCCATCAAAGCTAGCGGGGGAACCTACGAGCAGTACTTC.

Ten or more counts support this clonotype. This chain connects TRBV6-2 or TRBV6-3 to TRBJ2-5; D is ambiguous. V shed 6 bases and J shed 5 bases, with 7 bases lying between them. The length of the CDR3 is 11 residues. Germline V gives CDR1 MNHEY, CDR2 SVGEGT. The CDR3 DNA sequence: TGTGCCAGCAGCCACTCGGAGACCCAGTACTTC. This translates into CASSHSETQYF.

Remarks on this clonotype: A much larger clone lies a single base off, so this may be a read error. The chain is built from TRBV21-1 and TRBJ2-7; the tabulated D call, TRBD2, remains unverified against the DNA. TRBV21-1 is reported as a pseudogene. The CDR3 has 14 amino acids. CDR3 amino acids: CASSNSGRPCEQYF. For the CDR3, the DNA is TGTGCCAGCAGCAACTCGGGACGGCCGTGCGAGCAGTACTTC.

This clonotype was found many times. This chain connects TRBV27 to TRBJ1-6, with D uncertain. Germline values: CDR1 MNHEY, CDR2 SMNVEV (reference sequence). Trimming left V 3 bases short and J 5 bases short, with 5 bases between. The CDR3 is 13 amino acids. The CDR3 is CASSLRNNSPLHF. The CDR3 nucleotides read TGTGCCAGCAGTTTGAGGAATAATTCACCCCTCCACTTT.

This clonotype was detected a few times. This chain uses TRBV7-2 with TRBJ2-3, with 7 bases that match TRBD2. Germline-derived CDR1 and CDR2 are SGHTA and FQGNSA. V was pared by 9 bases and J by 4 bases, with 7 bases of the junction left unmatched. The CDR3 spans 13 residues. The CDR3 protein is CASAGGSADTQYF. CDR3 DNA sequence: TGTGCCAGTGCCGGCGGGAGCGCAGATACGCAGTATTTT.

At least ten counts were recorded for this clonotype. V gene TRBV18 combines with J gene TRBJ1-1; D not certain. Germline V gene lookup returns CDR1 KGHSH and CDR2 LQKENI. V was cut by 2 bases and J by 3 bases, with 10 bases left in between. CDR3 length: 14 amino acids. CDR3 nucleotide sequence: TGTGCCAGCTCACCATTCCCACAAGACACTGAAGCTTTCTTT. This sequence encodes CASSPFPQDTEAFF.

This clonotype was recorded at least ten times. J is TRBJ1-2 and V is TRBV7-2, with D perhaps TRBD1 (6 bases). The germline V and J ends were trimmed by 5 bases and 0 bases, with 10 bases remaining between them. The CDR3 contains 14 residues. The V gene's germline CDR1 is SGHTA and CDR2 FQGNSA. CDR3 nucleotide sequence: TGTGCCAGCAGCCTTTACAGGGCTAACTATGGCTACACCTTC. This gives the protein CASSLYRANYGYTF.

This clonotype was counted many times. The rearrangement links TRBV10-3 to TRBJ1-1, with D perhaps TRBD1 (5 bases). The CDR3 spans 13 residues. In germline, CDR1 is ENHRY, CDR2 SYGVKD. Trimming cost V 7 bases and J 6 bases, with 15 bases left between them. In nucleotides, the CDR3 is TGTGCCATCAAGGGCCCCGGGGCAGCTGAAGCTTTCTTT. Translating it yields CAIKGPGAAEAFF.

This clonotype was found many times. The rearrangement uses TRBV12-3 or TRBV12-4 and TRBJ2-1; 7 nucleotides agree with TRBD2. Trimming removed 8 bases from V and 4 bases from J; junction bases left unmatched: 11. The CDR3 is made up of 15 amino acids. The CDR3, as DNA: TGTGCCAGCTCCGTCGACGGGGGGAATTACAATGAGCAGTTCTTC. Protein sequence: CASSVDGGNYNEQFF.

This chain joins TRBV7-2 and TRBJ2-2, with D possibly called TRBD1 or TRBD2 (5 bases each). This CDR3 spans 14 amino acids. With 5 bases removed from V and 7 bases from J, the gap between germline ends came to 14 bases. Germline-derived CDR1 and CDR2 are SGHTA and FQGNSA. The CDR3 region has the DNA TGTGCCAGCAGCCCCCAGGGTCGGGGCGGGGAGCTGTTTTTT. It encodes CASSPQGRGGELFF.

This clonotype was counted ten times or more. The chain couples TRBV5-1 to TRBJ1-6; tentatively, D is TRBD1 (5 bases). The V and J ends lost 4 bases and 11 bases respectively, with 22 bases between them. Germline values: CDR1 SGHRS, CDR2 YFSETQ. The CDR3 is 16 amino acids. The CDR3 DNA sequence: TGCGCCAGCAGCGCCGACGGGGAGCCGGCGACAGCACCCCTCCACTTT. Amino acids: CASSADGEPATAPLHF.

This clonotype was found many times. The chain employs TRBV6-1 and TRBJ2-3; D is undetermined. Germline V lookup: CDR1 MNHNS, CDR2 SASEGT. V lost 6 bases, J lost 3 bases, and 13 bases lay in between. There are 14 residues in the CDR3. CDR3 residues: CASRGPFWTDTQYF. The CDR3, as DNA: TGTGCCAGCAGAGGGCCCTTCTGGACAGATACGCAGTATTTT.

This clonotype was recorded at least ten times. DNA of the CDR3: TGCAGTGCTACTCCAGGGTTCCGGCAGCCCCAGCATTTT. Its protein product is CSATPGFRQPQHF. The rearrangement links TRBV20-1 to TRBJ1-5; a weak D match, TRBD1 (5 bases). The CDR3 has 13 amino acids. V gave up 4 bases and J gave up 7 bases, with 14 bases separating them. Germline CDR1 and CDR2: DFQATT and SNEGSKA (reference sequence).

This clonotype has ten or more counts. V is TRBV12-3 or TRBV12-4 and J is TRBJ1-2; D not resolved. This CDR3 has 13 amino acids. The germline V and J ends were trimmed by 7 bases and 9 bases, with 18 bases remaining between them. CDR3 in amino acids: CASNKRGGLRYTF. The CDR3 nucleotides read TGTGCCAGCAACAAAAGAGGCGGTTTGCGCTACACCTTC.

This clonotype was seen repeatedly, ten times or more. The CDR3, as DNA: TGTGCCAGCAGCCGGTGGGGGGCTCCCTCTGGGGCCAACGTCCTGACTTTC. Its protein product is CASSRWGAPSGANVLTF. The chain employs TRBV6-2 or TRBV6-3 and TRBJ2-6, with D possibly called TRBD1 or TRBD2 (6 bases each). Trimming left V 6 bases short and J 0 bases short, with 15 bases between. The germline V gene encodes CDR1 MNHEY and CDR2 SVGEGT. The CDR3 loop spans 17 amino acids.

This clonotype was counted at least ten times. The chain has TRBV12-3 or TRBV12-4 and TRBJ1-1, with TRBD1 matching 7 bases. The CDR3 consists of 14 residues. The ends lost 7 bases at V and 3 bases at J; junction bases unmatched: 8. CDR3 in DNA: TGTGCCAGCAATCTACAGGGGTGGTACACTGAAGCTTTCTTT. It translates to CASNLQGWYTEAFF.

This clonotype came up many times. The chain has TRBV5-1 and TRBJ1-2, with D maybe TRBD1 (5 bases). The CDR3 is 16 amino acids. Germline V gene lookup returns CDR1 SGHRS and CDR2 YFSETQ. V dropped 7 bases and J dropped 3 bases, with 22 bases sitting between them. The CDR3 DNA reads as TGCGCCAGCTCAGATCCAGGGAGACAAATTGACTATGGCTACACCTTC. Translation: CASSDPGRQIDYGYTF.

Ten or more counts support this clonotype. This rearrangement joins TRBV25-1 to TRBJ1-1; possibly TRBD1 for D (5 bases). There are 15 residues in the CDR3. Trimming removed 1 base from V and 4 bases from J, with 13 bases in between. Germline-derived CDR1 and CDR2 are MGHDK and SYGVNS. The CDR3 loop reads CASSESGRDGTEAFF. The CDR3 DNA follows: TGTGCCAGCAGTGAATCGGGACGGGATGGCACTGAAGCTTTCTTT.

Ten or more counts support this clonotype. The CDR3 region is CASIPSPNRGAETQYF. As DNA, the CDR3 is TGTGCCAGCATCCCTAGCCCGAACAGGGGAGCGGAGACCCAGTACTTC. This chain joins TRBV6-1 and TRBJ2-5; 7 bases match TRBD1. Germline CDR1 reads MNHNS; CDR2 reads SASEGT. After removal of 7 bases from V and 5 bases from J, the junction contained 16 bases not matched to a gene. This CDR3 has 16 residues.

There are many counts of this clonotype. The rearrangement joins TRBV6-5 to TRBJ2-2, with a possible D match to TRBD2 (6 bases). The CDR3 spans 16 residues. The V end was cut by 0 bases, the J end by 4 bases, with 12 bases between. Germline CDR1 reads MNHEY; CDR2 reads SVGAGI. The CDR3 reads CASSYSGGGSTGELFF. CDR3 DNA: TGTGCCAGCAGTTACTCGGGAGGAGGGTCCACCGGGGAGCTGTTTTTT.

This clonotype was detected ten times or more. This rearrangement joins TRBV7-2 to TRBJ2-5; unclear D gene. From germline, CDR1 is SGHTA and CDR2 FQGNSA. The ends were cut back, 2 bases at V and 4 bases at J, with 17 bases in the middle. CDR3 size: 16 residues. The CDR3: CASSLTPRLVGETQYF. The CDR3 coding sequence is TGTGCCAGCAGCTTAACCCCCCGTTTGGTCGGAGAGACCCAGTACTTC.

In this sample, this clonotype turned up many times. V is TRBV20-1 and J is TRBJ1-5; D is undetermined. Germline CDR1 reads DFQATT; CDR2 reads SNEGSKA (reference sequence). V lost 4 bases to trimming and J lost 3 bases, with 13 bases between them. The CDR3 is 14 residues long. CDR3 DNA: TGCAGTGCTACCCGCGCAGGTCTCAATCAGCCCCAGCATTTT. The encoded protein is CSATRAGLNQPQHF.

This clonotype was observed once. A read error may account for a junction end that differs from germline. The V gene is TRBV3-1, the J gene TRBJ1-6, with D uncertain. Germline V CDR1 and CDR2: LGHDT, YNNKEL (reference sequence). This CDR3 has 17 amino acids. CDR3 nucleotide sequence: TGTGCCAACAGCCAAGAATTGCCGAGGGTTGAGGATTCACCCCTGCACTTT. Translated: CANSQELPRVEDSPLHF.

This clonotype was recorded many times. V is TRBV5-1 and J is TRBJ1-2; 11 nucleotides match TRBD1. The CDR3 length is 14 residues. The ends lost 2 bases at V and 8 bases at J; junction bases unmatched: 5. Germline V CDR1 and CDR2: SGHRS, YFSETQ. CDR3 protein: CASSFGQGAKGYTF. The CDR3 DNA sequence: TGCGCCAGCAGCTTTGGACAGGGGGCTAAGGGCTACACCTTC.

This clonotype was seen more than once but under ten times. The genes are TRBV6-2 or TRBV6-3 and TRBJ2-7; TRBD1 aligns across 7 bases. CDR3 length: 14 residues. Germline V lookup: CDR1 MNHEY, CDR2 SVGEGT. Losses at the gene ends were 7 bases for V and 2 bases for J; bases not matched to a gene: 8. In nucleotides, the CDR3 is TGTGCCAGCACCCGACAGGGAATTACCTACGAGCAGTACTTC. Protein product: CASTRQGITYEQYF.

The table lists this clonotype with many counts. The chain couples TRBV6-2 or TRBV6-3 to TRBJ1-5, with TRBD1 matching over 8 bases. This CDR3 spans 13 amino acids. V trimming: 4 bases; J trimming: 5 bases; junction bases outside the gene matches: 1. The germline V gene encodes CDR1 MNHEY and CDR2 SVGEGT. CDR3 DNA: TGTGCCAGCAGTTGGACAGGGCATCAGCCCCAGCATTTT. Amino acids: CASSWTGHQPQHF.

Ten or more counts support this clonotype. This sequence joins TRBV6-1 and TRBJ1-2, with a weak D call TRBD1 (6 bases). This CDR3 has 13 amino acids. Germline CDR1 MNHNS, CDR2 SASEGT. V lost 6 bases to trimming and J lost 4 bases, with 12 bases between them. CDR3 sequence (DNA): TGTGCCAGCAGGAAGGGGGAAATCTATGGCTACACCTTC. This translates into CASRKGEIYGYTF.

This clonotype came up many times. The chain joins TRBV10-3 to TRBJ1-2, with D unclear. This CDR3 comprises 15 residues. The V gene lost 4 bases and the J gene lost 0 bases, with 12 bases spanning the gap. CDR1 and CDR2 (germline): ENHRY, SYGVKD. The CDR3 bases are TGTGCCATCAGTGGTGGCGGAGGGTCTAACTATGGCTACACCTTC. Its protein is CAISGGGGSNYGYTF.